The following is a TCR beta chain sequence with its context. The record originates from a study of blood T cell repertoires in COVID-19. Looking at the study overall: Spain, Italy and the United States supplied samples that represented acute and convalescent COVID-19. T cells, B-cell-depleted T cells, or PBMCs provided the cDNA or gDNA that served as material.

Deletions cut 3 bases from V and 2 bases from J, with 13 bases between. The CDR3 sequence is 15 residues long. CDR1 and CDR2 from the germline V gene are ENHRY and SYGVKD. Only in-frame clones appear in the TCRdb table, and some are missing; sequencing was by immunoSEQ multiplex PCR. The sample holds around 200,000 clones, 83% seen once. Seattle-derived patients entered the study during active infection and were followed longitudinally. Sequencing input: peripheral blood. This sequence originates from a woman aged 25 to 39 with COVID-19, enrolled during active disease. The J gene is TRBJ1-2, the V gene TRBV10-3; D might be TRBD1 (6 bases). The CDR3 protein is CAISDQGRGNYGYTF. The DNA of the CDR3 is TGTGCCATCAGTGACCAAGGCAGGGGAAACTATGGCTACACCTTC.